This T cell receptor (beta chain) was profiled in a study of cytomegalovirus exposure and HLA in healthy donors. This clone showed up just a few times. Its cognate antigen is unknown. PCR used 60 Vbeta primers and 13 Jbeta primers. Some clones are missing from TCRdb's copy, which holds only in-frame ones; the method was immunoSEQ multiplex PCR. The repertoire holds approximately 150,000 clones, with 78% as singletons. Germline loops: CDR1 SQVTM, CDR2 ANQGSEA. V lost 3 bases and J 7 bases, leaving 12 bases between the germline ends. This CDR3 has 12 residues. Overall study findings and caveats: Later on, a genetic analysis was performed. It linked a missense variant in DCLRE1C with V- and J-gene trimming of TCR beta. Confirmation in vitro established that a few CMV-associated chains were specific for CMV antigens.

The clonotype was recovered from a woman younger than 35 in good health and CMV-seropositive. What was sequenced was PBMCs. The chain carries TRBV29-1 and TRBJ1-2; tentative D call: TRBD1 (5 bases). DNA for the CDR3: TGCAGCGTTGATGGGGGGTCGGGTGGCTACACCTTC. Translation: CSVDGGSGGYTF. Full variable domain (remainder filled in from reference TRBV29-1 and TRBJ1-2): SAVISQKPSRDICQRGTSLTIQCQVDSQVTMMFWYRQQPGQSLTLIATANQGSEATYESGFVIDKFPISRPNLTFSTLTVSNMSPEDSSIYLCSVDGGSGGYTFGSGTRLTVV.